Listed below are T cell receptor beta chains from one sample, sequenced in a study of blood T cell repertoires in COVID-19. Repertoires were generated with immunoSEQ multiplex PCR, while TCRdb's copy carries only in-frame clones and drops some. This sample has 230,000 or so clones; about 88% occur once, and the top ten carry about 2.6%. Sequencing was carried out using PBMCs or T cells enriched from blood (not recorded which). The receptors come from a woman in her thirties who had recovered from COVID-19. CDR3s include the opening cysteine and the closing phenylalanine or tryptophan.

j_call: TRBJ1-1; cdr3_length: 16; v_call: TRBV25-1; cdr3_aa: CASSEWGGGTGTEAFF
j_call: TRBJ2-3; cdr3_length: 18; v_call: TRBV4-2; cdr3_aa: CASSQDVAGGGASDTQYF
j_call: TRBJ1-1; cdr3_length: 13; v_call: TRBV27; cdr3_aa: CASRVTGEPEAFF
j_call: TRBJ1-5; cdr3_length: 19; v_call: TRBV19; cdr3_aa: CASSKGTGDGWYSNQPQHF
j_call: TRBJ1-3; cdr3_length: 16; v_call: TRBV3-1/TRBV3-2; cdr3_aa: CASSQAEGNPGNTIYF
j_call: TRBJ2-1; cdr3_length: 16; v_call: TRBV10-3; cdr3_aa: CAISDPLEGYDNEQFF
j_call: TRBJ1-2; cdr3_length: 12; v_call: TRBV4-3; cdr3_aa: CASSQDSYGYTF
j_call: TRBJ1-5; cdr3_length: 13; v_call: TRBV27; cdr3_aa: CASSPRDDQPQHF
j_call: TRBJ1-3; cdr3_length: 14; v_call: TRBV6-5; cdr3_aa: CASKLASSGNTIYF
j_call: TRBJ1-2; cdr3_length: 14; v_call: TRBV29-1; cdr3_aa: CSVETQGAVYGYTF
j_call: TRBJ1-5; cdr3_length: 16; v_call: TRBV5-1; cdr3_aa: CASTHERRISNQPQHF
j_call: TRBJ2-5; cdr3_length: 16; v_call: TRBV7-9; cdr3_aa: CASSLADRDRAETQYF
j_call: TRBJ2-1; cdr3_length: 14; v_call: TRBV6-5; cdr3_aa: CASSYAGQGGEQFF
j_call: TRBJ1-2; cdr3_length: 16; v_call: TRBV14; cdr3_aa: CASSRDPGQTNYGYTF
j_call: TRBJ1-1; cdr3_length: 13; v_call: TRBV9; cdr3_aa: CASSPFAGYTAFF